The present T cell receptor (beta chain) was sequenced within a study of blood T cell repertoires in COVID-19. About the study: Material from acute and convalescent COVID-19 was sourced from the United States, Italy and Spain. Nucleic acid was either cDNA or gDNA, and it came from T cells, B-cell-depleted T cells, or PBMCs.

Generated by immunoSEQ multiplex PCR, the TCRdb table keeps only in-frame clones and is missing some. This table holds approximately 120,000 clones, approximately 90% found once. The CDR3 consists of 14 residues. V lost 7 bases, J lost 4 bases, and 7 bases stayed unmatched. The germline V gene encodes CDR1 LNHDA and CDR2 SQIVND (reference sequence). The sequenced sample was peripheral blood. This sequence originates from a human donor in a cohort sampled during active COVID-19. The chain couples TRBV19 to TRBJ1-2; 9 bases align to TRBD1. CDR3 nucleotides: TGTGCCAGTATCCCGGACAGGGGAGGCTATGGCTACACCTTC. Translation: CASIPDRGGYGYTF.